The present entry profiles one T cell receptor (beta chain) with its context. What it recognizes is unknown. The CDR3 has 15 amino acids. The V segment lost 2 bases and the J segment 9 bases; nucleotides outside the gene matches: 8. Germline CDR1 and CDR2: SGHRS and YFSETQ. The primer mix had 60 Vbeta and 13 Jbeta primers. Using immunoSEQ multiplex PCR, the repertoire was profiled, and TCRdb retains in-frame clones only, with some absent. Among some 110,000 clones, about 61% were seen once, and the ten largest hold over 2%. These data are taken from a study of cytomegalovirus exposure and HLA in healthy donors. Study summary: About 85 million unique TCRs from HLA-typed donors were held in an early release of data. Notes on the study in general: The study listed approximately 160 cytomegalovirus-associated TCR beta chains. Indistinguishable V segments, including TRBV6-2 and TRBV6-3, were excluded. Productive status was seen about 90% or about 30% of the time for most TCR beta V segments in an earlier analysis.

The chain employs TRBV5-1 and TRBJ2-2, with 9 nucleotides matching TRBD2. This clonotype originated in a woman aged 25 to 39 in good health and CMV-seronegative. The sequenced sample was PBMCs. The CDR3 nucleotides read TGCGCCAGCAGCTTCGGGACTAGCCGGACCCGGGAGCTGTTTTTT. It yields the protein CASSFGTSRTRELFF.